These T cell receptor beta chains were read from a single sample in a study of CD8 T cells in ankylosing spondylitis. MiXCR was run by TCRdb on the 5' RACE reads, yielding one entry per CDR3 protein. Of about 440,000 distinct CDR3 sequences in the sample, under 20% were seen once. The sample comprised blood, either unsorted or a sorted T cell fraction (not recorded which). The receptors were gathered from a male donor with ankylosing spondylitis. The CDR3 runs from the conserved cysteine through the conserved F or W. The D gene is left open where the match is weak. Clone sizes are given selectively: once, few, many, or a class where the clone is expanded.

CDR3aa: CASSQAGTGHNEQFF
CDR3nt: TGCGCCAGCAGCCAAGCCGGGACAGGGCACAATGAGCAGTTCTTC
j_gene: TRBJ2-1
v_gene: TRBV4-1
d_gene: TRBD1
abundance: few

CDR3aa: CATSRDFGTGGSGANVLTF
CDR3nt: TGTGCCACCAGCAGAGATTTCGGGACAGGGGGGTCTGGGGCCAACGTCCTGACTTTC
j_gene: TRBJ2-6
v_gene: TRBV15
d_gene: TRBD1
abundance: -

CDR3aa: CASSLGGGRGYEQYF
CDR3nt: TGTGCCAGCAGTTTAGGAGGTGGGAGGGGTTACGAGCAGTACTTC
j_gene: TRBJ2-7
v_gene: TRBV12-3/TRBV12-4
d_gene: TRBD2
abundance: many

CDR3aa: CATLVSGAADTQYF
CDR3nt: TGTGCCACCTTAGTAAGCGGGGCAGCAGATACGCAGTATTTT
j_gene: TRBJ2-3
v_gene: TRBV12-3/TRBV12-4
d_gene: TRBD2
abundance: many

CDR3aa: CASRGRGETQYF
CDR3nt: TGTGCCAGCAGGGGCCGCGGGGAGACCCAGTACTTC
j_gene: TRBJ2-5
v_gene: TRBV2
d_gene: -
abundance: few

CDR3aa: CASSTTASSYEQFF
CDR3nt: TGTGCCAGCAGTACGACAGCCAGCTCCTATGAGCAGTTCTTC
j_gene: TRBJ2-1
v_gene: TRBV7-2
d_gene: -
abundance: few

CDR3aa: CASSGGPGKGNQPQHF
CDR3nt: TGTGCCAGTAGTGGGGGTCCAGGGAAGGGGAATCAGCCCCAGCATTTT
j_gene: TRBJ1-5
v_gene: TRBV19
d_gene: -
abundance: -

CDR3aa: CSASLAGVTETQYF
CDR3nt: TGCAGTGCCTCACTAGCGGGAGTAACAGAGACCCAGTACTTC
j_gene: TRBJ2-5
v_gene: TRBV20-1
d_gene: TRBD2
abundance: -

CDR3aa: CAIREADRDNQPQHF
CDR3nt: TGTGCCATCAGAGAAGCAGACAGGGATAATCAGCCCCAGCATTTT
j_gene: TRBJ1-5
v_gene: TRBV10-3
d_gene: TRBD1
abundance: few

CDR3aa: CASSFRRGGSTGELFF
CDR3nt: TGTGCCAGCAGTTTTCGGCGGGGCGGGTCAACCGGGGAGCTGTTTTTT
j_gene: TRBJ2-2
v_gene: TRBV7-9
d_gene: -
abundance: -

CDR3aa: CASTRGSKAEQYF
CDR3nt: TGTGCCAGCACTAGGGGGAGTAAGGCCGAGCAGTACTTC
j_gene: TRBJ2-7
v_gene: TRBV12-3/TRBV12-4
d_gene: -
abundance: -

CDR3aa: CASLYRQGRNTEAFF
CDR3nt: TGTGCCAGCCTGTACCGACAGGGGAGGAACACTGAAGCTTTCTTT
j_gene: TRBJ1-1
v_gene: TRBV6-1
d_gene: TRBD1
abundance: few

CDR3aa: CASSPKKRDGQETQYF
CDR3nt: TGTGCCAGCAGCCCGAAAAAGAGGGACGGACAAGAGACCCAGTACTTC
j_gene: TRBJ2-5
v_gene: TRBV9
d_gene: -
abundance: -

CDR3aa: CRAPTGLAYNEQFF
CDR3nt: TGCAGAGCTCCTACGGGACTAGCCTACAATGAGCAGTTCTTC
j_gene: TRBJ2-1
v_gene: TRBV20-1
d_gene: TRBD2
abundance: -

CDR3aa: CASTQVVGVGTGELFF
CDR3nt: TGTGCCAGCACCCAGGTAGTTGGTGTAGGCACCGGGGAGCTGTTTTTT
j_gene: TRBJ2-2
v_gene: TRBV6-1
d_gene: -
abundance: -

CDR3aa: CASSGTGYIEQYF
CDR3nt: TGTGCCAGCTCCGGGACAGGGTATATCGAGCAGTACTTC
j_gene: TRBJ2-7
v_gene: TRBV18
d_gene: TRBD1
abundance: few

CDR3aa: CASSGGQGTYNEQFF
CDR3nt: TGTGCCAGCAGTGGGGGACAGGGGACCTACAATGAGCAGTTCTTC
j_gene: TRBJ2-1
v_gene: TRBV12-3/TRBV12-4
d_gene: TRBD1
abundance: -

CDR3aa: CASSYSRGTAETQYF
CDR3nt: TGTGCCAGCAGTTACTCGCGGGGGACAGCAGAGACCCAGTACTTC
j_gene: TRBJ2-5
v_gene: TRBV6-5
d_gene: -
abundance: -

CDR3aa: CSAKRTGTSGVVLSDEQYF
CDR3nt: TGCAGTGCCAAACGAACCGGGACTAGCGGGGTGGTCCTTTCAGACGAGCAGTACTTC
j_gene: TRBJ2-7
v_gene: TRBV20-1
d_gene: TRBD2
abundance: -

CDR3aa: CASSFNHGIGTIYF
CDR3nt: TGTGCCAGCAGTTTTAACCATGGAATAGGCACCATATATTTT
j_gene: TRBJ1-3
v_gene: TRBV12-3/TRBV12-4
d_gene: -
abundance: many

CDR3aa: CASSRTGTGIYGYTF
CDR3nt: TGTGCCAGCAGCAGAACCGGGACAGGGATTTATGGCTACACCTTC
j_gene: TRBJ1-2
v_gene: TRBV11-2
d_gene: TRBD1
abundance: few

CDR3aa: CATSRGAGGGNTDTQYF
CDR3nt: TGTGCCACCAGCAGAGGGGCAGGCGGGGGGAACACAGATACGCAGTATTTT
j_gene: TRBJ2-3
v_gene: TRBV15
d_gene: TRBD2
abundance: many

CDR3aa: CASSFYWQGETQYF
CDR3nt: TGTGCCAGCAGCTTTTACTGGCAGGGAGAGACCCAGTACTTC
j_gene: TRBJ2-5
v_gene: TRBV7-2
d_gene: -
abundance: -

CDR3aa: CATSAQGARSTTDTQYF
CDR3nt: TGTGCCACCAGTGCCCAGGGGGCCAGGAGTACCACAGATACGCAGTATTTT
j_gene: TRBJ2-3
v_gene: TRBV24-1
d_gene: TRBD1
abundance: few

CDR3aa: CASSQGGKQETQYF
CDR3nt: TGTGCCAGCAGCCAAGGGGGGAAGCAAGAGACCCAGTACTTC
j_gene: TRBJ2-5
v_gene: TRBV3-1
d_gene: -
abundance: -

CDR3aa: CASSHLGADYGYTF
CDR3nt: TGCGCCAGCAGCCACCTAGGGGCCGACTATGGCTACACCTTC
j_gene: TRBJ1-2
v_gene: TRBV4-3
d_gene: -
abundance: -

CDR3aa: CASSLAGLAGGEQYF
CDR3nt: TGTGCCAGCAGCTTAGCGGGGTTAGCGGGAGGCGAGCAGTACTTC
j_gene: TRBJ2-7
v_gene: TRBV7-2
d_gene: TRBD2
abundance: few

CDR3aa: CATSRDRRTSDQPQHF
CDR3nt: TGTGCCACCAGCAGAGATCGCAGGACAAGTGATCAGCCCCAGCATTTT
j_gene: TRBJ1-5
v_gene: TRBV15
d_gene: -
abundance: -

CDR3aa: CATSESTLVPGEQFF
CDR3nt: TGTGCCACCAGTGAATCCACGCTCGTCCCGGGTGAGCAGTTCTTC
j_gene: TRBJ2-1
v_gene: TRBV24-1
d_gene: -
abundance: few

CDR3aa: CASGAWGLKDTQYF
CDR3nt: TGTGCCAGCGGCGCTTGGGGTTTAAAAGATACGCAGTATTTT
j_gene: TRBJ2-3
v_gene: TRBV27
d_gene: -
abundance: few

CDR3aa: CASSQGQGGGNTIYF
CDR3nt: TGTGCCAGCAGCCAAGGACAGGGTGGAGGAAACACCATATATTTT
j_gene: TRBJ1-3
v_gene: TRBV3-1
d_gene: TRBD1
abundance: many

CDR3aa: CASSYSGEGSYNEQFF
CDR3nt: TGTGCCAGCAGTTACTCGGGAGAGGGCTCCTACAATGAGCAGTTCTTC
j_gene: TRBJ2-1
v_gene: TRBV6-5
d_gene: -
abundance: -

CDR3aa: CSASPKASGNTIYF
CDR3nt: TGCAGTGCTAGCCCCAAAGCCTCTGGAAACACCATATATTTT
j_gene: TRBJ1-3
v_gene: TRBV20-1
d_gene: -
abundance: -

CDR3aa: CATSDRRQGKDYEQYF
CDR3nt: TGTGCCACCAGTGATCGCCGACAGGGTAAGGACTACGAGCAGTACTTC
j_gene: TRBJ2-7
v_gene: TRBV24-1
d_gene: TRBD1
abundance: -

CDR3aa: CASSLARENTEAFF
CDR3nt: TGTGCCAGCAGCTTGGCGAGGGAGAACACTGAAGCTTTCTTT
j_gene: TRBJ1-1
v_gene: TRBV5-4
d_gene: -
abundance: -

CDR3aa: CASSPKAGGPYEQYF
CDR3nt: TGTGCCAGCAGTCCGAAAGCGGGAGGGCCCTACGAGCAGTACTTC
j_gene: TRBJ2-7
v_gene: TRBV12-3/TRBV12-4
d_gene: TRBD2
abundance: many

CDR3aa: CASSQGQGLAPTYEQYF
CDR3nt: TGTGCCAGCAGCCAAGGACAGGGCCTAGCACCGACCTACGAGCAGTACTTC
j_gene: TRBJ2-7
v_gene: TRBV3-1
d_gene: TRBD1
abundance: few

CDR3aa: CASSSRGQGMMNTEAFF
CDR3nt: TGTGCCAGCAGCTCTAGGGGACAGGGCATGATGAACACTGAAGCTTTCTTT
j_gene: TRBJ1-1
v_gene: TRBV7-2
d_gene: TRBD1
abundance: many

CDR3aa: CASSLKQGLTNEKLFF
CDR3nt: TGCGCCAGCAGCTTGAAACAGGGTTTGACTAATGAAAAACTGTTTTTT
j_gene: TRBJ1-4
v_gene: TRBV5-1
d_gene: -
abundance: few